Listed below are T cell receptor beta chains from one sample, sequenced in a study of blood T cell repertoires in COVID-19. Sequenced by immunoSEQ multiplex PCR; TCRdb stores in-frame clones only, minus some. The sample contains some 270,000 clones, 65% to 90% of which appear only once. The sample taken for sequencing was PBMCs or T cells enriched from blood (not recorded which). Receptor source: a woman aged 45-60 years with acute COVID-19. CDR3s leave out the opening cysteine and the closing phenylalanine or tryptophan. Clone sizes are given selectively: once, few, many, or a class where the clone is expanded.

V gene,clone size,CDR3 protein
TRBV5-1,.,ASNPGLAGLKTQY
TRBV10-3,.,AIRAASSYNSPLH
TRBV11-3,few,ASSFDRVSEAF
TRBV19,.,ASSVDTPRTEAF
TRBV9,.,ASSAPGQGSYEQY
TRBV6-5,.,ASGGYNQPQH
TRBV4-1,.,ASSQDAGGTDTQY
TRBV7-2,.,ASSTYTGSSYNEQF
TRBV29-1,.,SVEDRTGSEQY
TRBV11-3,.,ASSLETGGTSTDTQY
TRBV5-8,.,ASSLFAGAISTDTQY
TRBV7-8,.,ASSRVSGALNTEAF
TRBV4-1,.,ASSGRDIGSGANVLT
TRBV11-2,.,ASSLDRGSEKLF
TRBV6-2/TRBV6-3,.,ASSSGGADTDTQY
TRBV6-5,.,ASSLAGSSTDTQY
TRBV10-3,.,ASTGDTEAF
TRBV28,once,ASTGGFRTEAF
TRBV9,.,ASSVDSAGGPIGELF
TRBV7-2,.,ASSSGRGTYNEQF
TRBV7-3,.,ASSLKRGATDTQY
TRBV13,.,ASSGGTRQGASGAF
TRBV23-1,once,ASELSNQPQH
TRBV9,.,ASSAYGTGTQETQY
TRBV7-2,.,ASSLAPGRVDTEAF
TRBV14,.,ASSRRTSGGVSRSYNEQF
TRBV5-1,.,ASSLGTSGTDTQY
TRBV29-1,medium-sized,SVDPGTPNTIY
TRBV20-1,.,SARGGEKLF
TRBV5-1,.,ASSLLGGGTTGGETQY
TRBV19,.,ASSILDYQTGELF
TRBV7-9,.,ASSLGGSPYNEQF
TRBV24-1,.,ATSDLDRGENTEAF
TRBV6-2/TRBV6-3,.,ASSWRNRGSNQPQH
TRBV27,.,ASSFLKAGVINQPQH
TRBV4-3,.,ASSQNFEGSGANVLT
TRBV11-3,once,ASSFHATGVNYEQY
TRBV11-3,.,ASSLDGTGYGYT
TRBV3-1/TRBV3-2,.,ASSQDSGTGRSNYGYT
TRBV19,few,ASSRSNQPQH
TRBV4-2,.,ASSPAAGNAYEQY
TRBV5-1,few,ASSHSTAGVSPYTGELF
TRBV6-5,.,ASSSPDRTSYEQY
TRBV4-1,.,ASSQDAGGNQPQH
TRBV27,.,ASSPTTGNQPQH
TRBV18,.,ASSPAGGSGEAF
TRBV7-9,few,ASTPGNSPLH
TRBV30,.,AWEGGVGYT
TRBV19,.,ASSRPGQNTGELF
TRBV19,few,ASNWASNSPLH
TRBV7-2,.,ASSRTSGGVETQY
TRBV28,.,ASSLNPGLHEKLF
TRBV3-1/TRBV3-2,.,ASSQGMGLNTEAF
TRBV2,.,ASTRDRDEQF
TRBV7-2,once,ASSLEVGQGVSDTQY